The 32 T cell receptor beta chains below were found in one sample sequenced in a study of T-cell reconstitution after alpha-beta-depleted transplantation in children. Unique molecular identifiers tagged the TCRbeta library. TCRdb ran MiXCR on the PCR reads and lists one entry per CDR3 protein. The sample lists some 220,000 distinct CDR3 sequences; 9.5% to 13% were seen once. The sample consisted of PBMCs, taken before TCRalphabeta/CD19-depleted stem cell transplant. The receptors stem from a child less than two years old with acute myeloid leukemia, due to receive a stem cell transplant.

This clonotype has just a few counts. The chain is built from TRBV28 and TRBJ2-3; D is unclear. In germline, CDR1 is MDHEN, CDR2 SYDVKM. Trimming shortened V by 7 bases and J by 0 bases, and 5 bases separated the two germline ends. The CDR3 length is 12 residues. The CDR3 loop reads CASNESTDTQYF. The CDR3, as DNA: TGTGCCAGCAACGAGAGCACAGATACGCAGTATTTT. The full variable domain, with the rest looked up from reference TRBV28 and TRBJ2-3, is DVKVTQSSRYLVKRTGEKVFLECVQDMDHENMFWYRQDPGLGLRLIYFSYDVKMKEKGDIPEGYSVSREKKERFSLILESASTNQTSMYLCASNESTDTQYFGPGTRLTVL.

This clonotype has just a few counts. V is TRBV20-1 and J is TRBJ1-5, with D hard to call. Trimming took off 3 bases at V and 0 bases at J, with 9 bases between the two ends. CDR1 and CDR2 from the germline V gene are DFQATT and SNEGSKA (reference sequence). CDR3 length: 14 residues. CDR3 sequence reads: CSASGLYSNQPQHF. For the CDR3, the DNA is TGCAGTGCTAGCGGTCTATATAGCAATCAGCCCCAGCATTTT.

In this sample, this clonotype turned up many times. This chain uses TRBV25-1 with TRBJ1-2; unclear D gene. The germline V and J ends were trimmed by 6 bases and 0 bases, with 11 bases remaining between them. Looked up from germline, CDR1 is MGHDK and CDR2 is SYGVNS. This CDR3 region has 14 residues. CDR3 coding DNA: TGTGCCAGCAGCCAGCCAACAGCTAACTATGGCTACACCTTC. It is translated as CASSQPTANYGYTF.

The gene calls are TRBV20-1 and TRBJ1-5; 8 bases align to TRBD1. This CDR3 comprises 15 residues. The V and J ends lost 5 bases and 8 bases, in that order; junction bases with no gene match: 14. Germline V gene sequence: CDR1 DFQATT, CDR2 SNEGSKA (reference sequence). The CDR3, as DNA: TGCAGTGCTGAAACGACAGGGGCCGCGTTCGAGCCCCAGCATTTT. Translation gives CSAETTGAAFEPQHF.

Only a few counts were recorded for this clonotype. The rearrangement joins TRBV3-1 to TRBJ2-1; D is perhaps TRBD1 or TRBD2 (5 bases each). CDR3 size: 14 residues. Germline V gives CDR1 LGHDT, CDR2 YNNKEL (reference sequence). Trimming shortened V by 3 bases and J by 8 bases, and 14 bases separated the two germline ends. For the CDR3, the DNA is TGTGCCAGCAGCCACGGGACCCCCGACTATGAGCAGTTCTTC. Amino acids: CASSHGTPDYEQFF.

V usage is TRBV18 and J usage is TRBJ2-7; the D gene is possibly TRBD2 (6 bases). V was trimmed by 11 bases and J by 7 bases, leaving 15 bases between them. CDR1 and CDR2 from the germline V gene are KGHSH and LQKENI. The CDR3 is 11 residues long. The CDR3 here is CASQASDEQYF. The DNA for the CDR3 is TGTGCCTCCCAGGCTAGCGATGAGCAGTACTTC.

In this sample, this clonotype turned up many times. This chain connects TRBV14 to TRBJ2-7; D possibly uses TRBD1 or TRBD2 (5 bases each). The germline gives CDR1 SGHDN, CDR2 FVKESK. The V end lost 0 bases, the J end lost 10 bases, and 22 bases lay between the germline ends. The CDR3 contains 16 residues. The chain's CDR3 is CASSQDGGLERMEQYF. The CDR3 DNA is TGTGCCAGCAGCCAAGATGGGGGTCTTGAGAGGATGGAACAGTACTTC.

This clonotype was detected ten times or more. The rearrangement links TRBV29-1 to TRBJ2-1; the match to TRBD2 covers 12 bases. Per the germline V gene, CDR1 is SQVTM and CDR2 is ANQGSEA. V was clipped by 2 bases and J by 3 bases; unmatched bases: 2. There are 15 residues in the CDR3. The CDR3 protein is CSVESSGRVYNEQFF. As DNA, the CDR3 is TGCAGCGTTGAATCTAGCGGGAGGGTCTACAATGAGCAGTTCTTC.

V and J are TRBV7-9 and TRBJ2-7; D is ambiguous. Per germline, CDR1 SEHNR and CDR2 FQNEAQ (reference sequence). The CDR3 has 13 amino acids. V was cut by 4 bases and J by 3 bases, with 10 bases left in between. The CDR3 reads CASSSDRNYEQYF. The CDR3 region has the DNA TGTGCCAGCAGCTCCGACCGGAACTACGAGCAGTACTTC.

This clonotype was seen ten or more times. The gene calls are TRBV12-3 or TRBV12-4 and TRBJ2-1; possible D gene TRBD2, 6 bases. V lost 6 bases and J 7 bases, leaving 25 bases between the germline ends. The CDR3 runs to 17 residues. In nucleotides, the CDR3 is TGTGCCAGCAGCCCATATTCCGGGGGACCACTAGCTAATGAGCAGTTCTTC. It codes for CASSPYSGGPLANEQFF.

This clonotype was detected ten times or more. The genes are TRBV20-1 and TRBJ2-2, with TRBD1 matching 9 bases. The CDR3 runs to 16 residues. CDR1 and CDR2 (germline): DFQATT, SNEGSKA (reference sequence). The junction had 11 bases not matched to a gene; V was cut back by 2 bases and J by 7 bases. The DNA for the CDR3 is TGCAGTGCTAGACTTTCAAAGGGACAGGGTGGCGGGGAGCTGTTTTTT. Its protein is CSARLSKGQGGGELFF.

This clonotype was seen ten or more times. The rearrangement uses TRBV5-1 and TRBJ2-1, with no clear D. The germline gives CDR1 SGHRS, CDR2 YFSETQ. This CDR3 is 13 amino acids long. V shed 3 bases and J shed 7 bases, with 11 bases lying between them. The CDR3 coding sequence is TGCGCCAGCAGCTACCCGACTGGGAATGAGCAGTTCTTC. Translating gives CASSYPTGNEQFF.

This clonotype has at least ten counts. The genes are TRBV28 and TRBJ2-5; 8 bases match TRBD2. This CDR3 contains 14 residues. The J segment lost 7 bases and the V segment lost 10 bases, leaving 14 bases of the junction unmatched. The V gene's germline CDR1 is MDHEN and CDR2 SYDVKM. The DNA for the CDR3 is TGTGCCACTGGGAGCGGGGGCCAAGGAGGGACCCAGTACTTC. Translation: CATGSGGQGGTQYF. The full variable domain, with the rest looked up from reference TRBV28 and TRBJ2-5, is DVKVTQSSRYLVKRTGEKVFLECVQDMDHENMFWYRQDPGLGLRLIYFSYDVKMKEKGDIPEGYSVSREKKERFSLILESASTNQTSMYLCATGSGGQGGTQYFGPGTRLLVL.

This clonotype was detected many times. This chain connects TRBV7-2 to TRBJ2-5; D might be TRBD2 (5 bases). Trimming removed 1 base from V and 1 base from J, with 7 bases in between. From germline, CDR1 is SGHTA and CDR2 FQGNSA. The CDR3 is 14 amino acids. CDR3: CASSLGTLQETQYF. CDR3 in DNA: TGTGCCAGCAGCTTAGGGACTCTCCAAGAGACCCAGTACTTC.

This clonotype was observed at least ten times. The chain recombines TRBV5-6 with TRBJ2-1; no reliable D call. The CDR3 spans 11 residues. Germline V lookup: CDR1 SGHDT, CDR2 YYEEEE. Trimming pared 1 base from V and 9 bases from J, leaving 5 bases between. CDR3 region: CASSLLSEQFF. DNA for the CDR3: TGTGCCAGCAGCTTGCTAAGTGAGCAGTTCTTC.

This clonotype was counted ten times or more. The V and J genes are TRBV29-1 and TRBJ2-1; D unresolved. CDR1 SQVTM and CDR2 ANQGSEA come from the germline V gene. This CDR3 is built from 14 residues. V lost 3 bases and J 6 bases, leaving 15 bases between the germline ends. This chain's CDR3 is CSVEGTAIINEQFF. The CDR3 nucleotides are TGCAGCGTTGAGGGTACGGCAATTATCAATGAGCAGTTCTTC.

This clonotype has a count of ten or more. The chain joins TRBV6-6 to TRBJ1-4; D is unresolved. Trimming left V 2 bases short and J 5 bases short, with 6 bases between. This CDR3 comprises 13 residues. CDR1 and CDR2 from the germline V gene are MNHNY and SVGAGI (reference sequence). The CDR3 spells CASSYPQNEKLFF. The DNA for the CDR3 is TGTGCCAGCAGTTACCCCCAAAATGAAAAACTGTTTTTT.

This clonotype appeared many times. The gene calls are TRBV7-2 and TRBJ2-7; 8 bases match TRBD2. Unmatched junction bases numbered 4, after V lost 1 base and J lost 2 bases. Germline loops: CDR1 SGHTA, CDR2 FQGNSA. The CDR3 extends over 15 amino acids. DNA of the CDR3: TGTGCCAGCAGCTTAGAGCCGGGAGGGACCTACGAGCAGTACTTC. It codes for CASSLEPGGTYEQYF.

This clonotype was detected many times. This chain joins TRBV2 and TRBJ2-7; 10 bases agree with TRBD2. The CDR3 runs 15 residues. The V gene's germline CDR1 is SNHLY and CDR2 FYNNEI. The junction had 12 bases not matched to a gene; V was cut back by 8 bases and J by 5 bases. CDR3 in amino acids: CASLSGLAVLHEQYF. The DNA of the CDR3 is TGTGCCAGCCTTTCAGGACTAGCGGTTCTCCACGAGCAGTACTTC.

This clonotype was found many times. The chain links TRBV20-1 to TRBJ2-7, with 7 bases that match TRBD1. This CDR3 comprises 13 residues. Per the germline V gene, CDR1 is DFQATT and CDR2 is SNEGSKA (reference sequence). V lost 6 bases and J lost 0; bases outside the gene matches: 5. The CDR3 region is CSAWDSSSYEQYF. CDR3 bases: TGCAGTGCATGGGACAGCAGCTCCTACGAGCAGTACTTC.

This clonotype has a count of ten or more. The chain has TRBV7-9 and TRBJ2-1; 8 bases fit TRBD1. Germline V gene sequence: CDR1 SEHNR, CDR2 FQNEAQ (reference sequence). Trimming took 4 bases from V and 6 from J; bases not matched to a gene: 5. The CDR3 loop spans 14 amino acids. The CDR3 sequence: CASSWRQGRNEQFF. DNA for the CDR3: TGTGCCAGCAGCTGGAGACAGGGGCGCAATGAGCAGTTCTTC.

This clonotype occurred many times. The rearrangement links TRBV28 to TRBJ2-3; TRBD2 matches at 10 bases. CDR3 size: 17 residues. Germline-derived CDR1 and CDR2 are MDHEN and SYDVKM. J was trimmed by 6 bases and V by 4 bases; bases with no gene match: 13. For the CDR3, the DNA is TGTGCCAGCAGTTCGTCCAGCGGGAGGGCCCGTTGGGATACGCAGTATTTT. Amino acids: CASSSSSGRARWDTQYF.

The V call is TRBV20-1, the J call TRBJ1-1; 8 nucleotides match TRBD1. Trimming cost V 0 bases and J 10 bases; bases outside gene matches: 10. The CDR3 sequence is 14 residues long. Germline lookup yields CDR1 DFQATT and CDR2 SNEGSKA (reference sequence). The CDR3 DNA is TGCAGTGCTAGAGATCCGGGACAGGCGGGGGGAGCTTTCTTT. Its protein product is CSARDPGQAGGAFF.

The sample holds many counts of this clonotype. V and J are TRBV20-1 and TRBJ1-2; perhaps TRBD1 as D (6 bases). The V end was cut by 0 bases, the J end by 7 bases, with 15 bases between. Germline CDR1 is DFQATT and CDR2 is SNEGSKA (reference sequence). The CDR3 covers 14 residues. DNA for the CDR3: TGCAGTGCTAGAGATCGGGAACAGGGAGGTGGCTACACCTTC. Translating gives CSARDREQGGGYTF.

This clonotype was counted at least ten times. The chain couples TRBV10-3 to TRBJ1-1, with D unclear. This CDR3 contains 14 residues. V lost 1 base and J lost 0, with 6 bases in between. Germline loops: CDR1 ENHRY, CDR2 SYGVKD. The CDR3 is CAISELTVNTEAFF. In DNA, the CDR3 is TGTGCCATCAGTGAGTTGACGGTGAACACTGAAGCTTTCTTT.

The chain has TRBV6-2 or TRBV6-3 and TRBJ2-4; 9 bases align to TRBD2. Trimming cost V 6 bases and J 3 bases; bases outside gene matches: 27. This CDR3 region has 22 residues. Germline CDR1 is MNHEY and CDR2 is SVGEGT. The CDR3 loop reads CASRPSGRRERGADIDKNIQYF. Written as DNA, the CDR3 is TGTGCCAGCAGGCCCTCGGGTAGGAGGGAGCGGGGGGCCGATATCGACAAAAACATTCAGTACTTC.

This clonotype was observed many times. The J gene is TRBJ2-1, the V gene TRBV29-1, with D tentatively TRBD2 (6 bases). V gave up 0 bases and J gave up 3 bases, with 15 bases separating them. Per germline, CDR1 SQVTM and CDR2 ANQGSEA. The CDR3 covers 16 residues. The CDR3 is CSVEDPLATLYNEQFF. CDR3 nucleotides: TGCAGCGTTGAAGATCCCCTAGCGACCCTCTACAATGAGCAGTTCTTC.

The CDR3 DNA is TGTGCCAGCAGCCCAGGGAGTCGTGGGGGGGTATCCTACAATGAGCAGTTCTTC. Encoded protein: CASSPGSRGGVSYNEQFF. V and J are TRBV7-9 and TRBJ2-1; 7 nucleotides line up with TRBD2. This CDR3 comprises 18 residues. Looked up from germline, CDR1 is SEHNR and CDR2 is FQNEAQ (reference sequence). Losses at the gene ends were 5 bases for V and 1 base for J; bases not matched to a gene: 14.

On this clonotype: A read error may produce the germline difference seen at one junction end. J is TRBJ2-1 and V is TRBV20-1; 13 bases match TRBD2. The germline V gene encodes CDR1 DFQATT and CDR2 SNEGSKA (reference sequence). The CDR3 is 15 amino acids. The CDR3 region is CSARGGGLAGDERFF. CDR3 DNA: TGCAGTGCTAGAGGGGGAGGACTAGCGGGAGATGAGCGGTTCTTC.

This clonotype was detected ten times or more. The chain joins TRBV29-1 to TRBJ1-2, with D uncertain. Germline V gene data show CDR1 as SQVTM and CDR2 as ANQGSEA. CDR3 size: 17 residues. V was cut by 0 bases and J by 5 bases, with 22 bases left in between. The CDR3 reads CSVEDPGRPRSTYGYTF. CDR3 DNA sequence: TGCAGCGTTGAAGATCCCGGCAGGCCACGGAGTACTTATGGCTACACCTTC. Combining the CDR3 with reference TRBV29-1 and TRBJ1-2 gives the whole variable domain SAVISQKPSRDICQRGTSLTIQCQVDSQVTMMFWYRQQPGQSLTLIATANQGSEATYESGFVIDKFPISRPNLTFSTLTVSNMSPEDSSIYLCSVEDPGRPRSTYGYTFGSGTRLTVV.

This clonotype showed up many times. The chain joins TRBV10-2 to TRBJ1-6; no clear D. Per the germline V gene, CDR1 is WSHSY and CDR2 is SAAADI. The CDR3 has 13 residues. V was clipped by 10 bases and J by 6 bases, with 13 bases between them. The chain's CDR3 is CAIQRVLNSPLHF. The CDR3 coding sequence is TGCGCCATCCAAAGGGTTCTTAATTCACCCCTCCACTTT.

Many counts were recorded for this clonotype. The J gene is TRBJ2-7, the V gene TRBV18, with TRBD1 as a possible D gene (6 bases). CDR1 and CDR2 from the germline V gene are KGHSH and LQKENI. The CDR3 has 15 residues. V was shortened by 2 bases and J by 2 bases, with 13 bases between the two germline ends. CDR3 region: CASSPGGQPTYEQYF. DNA for the CDR3: TGTGCCAGCTCACCAGGAGGACAGCCAACCTACGAGCAGTACTTC.